A single sample is the source of the 26 T cell receptor beta chains below, sequenced in a study of T-cell memory formation after mild COVID-19. TCRdb used MiXCR to reprocess the 5' RACE reads, holding one entry per CDR3 protein. The repertoire holds 550,000 to 650,000 distinct CDR3 sequences, roughly a sixth seen once, with less than 10% in the top ten. Sequencing was carried out using PBMCs or a T cell subset sorted from them (not recorded which). All receptors derive from an adult woman who had mild COVID-19 (a few samples of this study predate the infection). Cell type and time point are not known.

This clonotype was counted at least ten times. The chain has TRBV5-1 and TRBJ2-1; unclear D gene. Germline V gene data show CDR1 as SGHRS and CDR2 as YFSETQ. The germline V and J ends were trimmed by 0 bases and 4 bases, with 8 bases remaining between them. This CDR3 region has 14 residues. Here the CDR3 DNA reads TGCGCCAGCAGCTTGGAGGGTTCTTACAATGAGCAGTTCTTC. It codes for CASSLEGSYNEQFF. Drawing the rest from reference TRBV5-1 and TRBJ2-1, the complete variable domain is KAGVTQTPRYLIKTRGQQVTLSCSPISGHRSVSWYQQTPGQGLQFLFEYFSETQRNKGNFPGRFSGRQFSNSRSEMNVSTLELGDSALYLCASSLEGSYNEQFFGPGTRLTVL.

J is TRBJ2-5 and V is TRBV13; 11 positions agree with TRBD2. The V and J ends lost 3 bases and 9 bases, in that order; junction bases with no gene match: 12. In germline, CDR1 is PRHDT, CDR2 FYEKMQ (reference sequence). The CDR3 spans 16 residues. In DNA form, the CDR3 reads TGTGCCAGCAGCTTTCTAGCGGGAGGCTCCCGGGGGGCCCAGTACTTC. Its translation is CASSFLAGGSRGAQYF.

The chain carries TRBV2 and TRBJ2-4, with D hard to call. The CDR3 has 13 residues. Germline CDR1 reads SNHLY; CDR2 reads FYNNEI. Trimming pared 5 bases from V and 0 bases from J, leaving 5 bases between. CDR3 residues: CASSTLAKNIQYF. The CDR3 nucleotides are TGTGCCAGCAGTACACTAGCCAAAAACATTCAGTACTTC.

V gene TRBV29-1 combines with J gene TRBJ2-7, with 11 nucleotides matching TRBD1. The CDR3 extends over 13 amino acids. The germline V gene encodes CDR1 SQVTM and CDR2 ANQGSEA. Trimming cost V 6 bases and J 5 bases; bases outside gene matches: 6. The CDR3 is CSVRDRGIDEQYF. For the CDR3, the DNA is TGCAGCGTGAGGGACAGGGGGATTGACGAGCAGTACTTC.

In its sample, this clonotype was seen a few times. V gene TRBV29-1 combines with J gene TRBJ2-1; D is ambiguous. CDR1 is SQVTM and CDR2 is ANQGSEA in the germline V gene. The V end was cut by 1 base, the J end by 0 bases, with 10 bases between. The CDR3 consists of 15 residues. In DNA form, the CDR3 reads TGCAGCGTTGAAGGGGCCGATTTCTCCTACAATGAGCAGTTCTTC. Translating it yields CSVEGADFSYNEQFF.

The chain links TRBV5-1 to TRBJ2-2, with TRBD2 matching 11 bases. V was pared by 4 bases and J by 4 bases, with 3 bases of the junction left unmatched. The CDR3 is 15 amino acids. The germline gives CDR1 SGHRS, CDR2 YFSETQ. The CDR3 reads CASSMGLAATGELFF. CDR3 sequence (DNA): TGCGCCAGCAGCATGGGACTAGCGGCCACCGGGGAGCTGTTTTTT.

The rearrangement joins TRBV12-3 or TRBV12-4 to TRBJ2-3; 7 nucleotides match TRBD1. The length of the CDR3 is 15 residues. The junction had 9 bases not matched to a gene; V was cut back by 7 bases and J by 2 bases. CDR3 in DNA: TGTGCCAGCAATCTAGGGGACAGAAACACAGATACGCAGTATTTT. This gives the protein CASNLGDRNTDTQYF.

In this sample, this clonotype turned up a few times. This chain joins TRBV7-8 and TRBJ2-1; a possible D gene is TRBD2 (5 bases). Trimming took off 4 bases at V and 9 bases at J, with 13 bases between the two ends. The germline gives CDR1 SGHVS, CDR2 FQNEAQ. CDR3 size: 13 residues. The CDR3 nucleotides are TGTGCCAGCAGCTCGGGATCTCATCCTGAGCAGTTCTTC. It yields the protein CASSSGSHPEQFF. Drawing the rest from reference TRBV7-8 and TRBJ2-1, the complete variable domain is GAGVSQSPRYKVAKRGQDVALRCDPISGHVSLFWYQQALGQGPEFLTYFQNEAQLDKSGLPSDRFFAERPEGSVSTLKIQRTQQEDSAVYLCASSSGSHPEQFFGPGTRLTVL.

The chain employs TRBV27 and TRBJ2-3, with D tentatively TRBD1 or TRBD2 (5 bases each). The CDR3 has 15 residues. From germline, CDR1 is MNHEY and CDR2 SMNVEV (reference sequence). V was cut by 6 bases and J by 6 bases, with 19 bases left in between. The CDR3 DNA reads TGTGCCAGCAGCGGGGCGTCAGGTGCATGGGATACGCAGTATTTT. Its translation is CASSGASGAWDTQYF.

This chain connects TRBV12-3 or TRBV12-4 to TRBJ2-1; D may be TRBD2 (6 bases). Trimming took off 4 bases at V and 10 bases at J, with 14 bases between the two ends. CDR3 length equals 13 residues. CDR3 region: CASSSMLLAEQFF. DNA of the CDR3: TGTGCCAGCAGTTCGATGTTACTAGCAGAGCAGTTCTTC.

The chain is built from TRBV12-3 or TRBV12-4 and TRBJ1-1; 8 bases agree with TRBD1. V trimming: 7 bases; J trimming: 1 base; junction bases outside the gene matches: 5. CDR3 length: 14 amino acids. CDR3 residues: CASIEDRGNTEAFF. As DNA, the CDR3 is TGTGCCAGCATTGAAGACAGGGGGAACACTGAAGCTTTCTTT.

Only a few counts were recorded for this clonotype. This chain joins TRBV11-2 and TRBJ1-3; maybe TRBD1 (5 bases). The CDR3 extends over 16 amino acids. Germline lookup yields CDR1 SGHAT and CDR2 FQNNGV. Trimming pared 5 bases from V and 7 bases from J, leaving 21 bases between. The DNA for the CDR3 is TGTGCCAGCAGCCCCTACCCCGGGGCGCCAAGGAACACCATATATTTT. This codes for CASSPYPGAPRNTIYF.

In its sample, this clonotype was seen many times. This rearrangement joins TRBV6-6 to TRBJ2-4; 11 bases line up with TRBD2. The ends lost 2 bases at V and 2 bases at J; junction bases unmatched: 5. The germline gives CDR1 MNHNY, CDR2 SVGAGI (reference sequence). The length of the CDR3 is 17 residues. Here the CDR3 DNA reads TGTGCCAGCAGTTACCAACTAGCGGGAGCAACCAAAAACATTCAGTACTTC. This codes for CASSYQLAGATKNIQYF.

This clonotype was recorded once. The chain joins TRBV20-1 to TRBJ2-1; no definite D call. The germline V gene encodes CDR1 DFQATT and CDR2 SNEGSKA (reference sequence). With 3 bases removed from V and 5 bases from J, the gap between germline ends came to 11 bases. The CDR3 has 13 residues. The CDR3 DNA sequence: TGCAGTGCTAGGCTCCCTGGGAACAATGAGCAGTTCTTC. Translated: CSARLPGNNEQFF.

There are a few counts of this clonotype. The chain carries TRBV12-3 or TRBV12-4 and TRBJ1-5; D is perhaps TRBD1 (5 bases). There are 14 residues in the CDR3. V gave up 3 bases and J gave up 2 bases, with 8 bases separating them. The CDR3 loop is CASSLWGGNQPQHF. The DNA of the CDR3 is TGTGCCAGCAGTTTGTGGGGCGGCAATCAGCCCCAGCATTTT.

There are a few counts of this clonotype. The chain employs TRBV5-1 and TRBJ2-1; TRBD2 agrees at 8 bases. J gave up 2 bases and V 3 bases, and 4 bases lay outside the gene matches. CDR3 length: 15 residues. Per the germline V gene, CDR1 is SGHRS and CDR2 is YFSETQ. The CDR3 here is CASSSGLDPYNEQFF. The CDR3 DNA is TGCGCCAGCAGCTCGGGACTAGACCCCTACAATGAGCAGTTCTTC.

This clonotype was seen a handful of times. The chain is built from TRBV11-3 and TRBJ2-3; 15 bases align to TRBD2. CDR1 and CDR2 (germline): SGHNT, YENEEA. J lost 2 bases, V lost 5 bases, and 5 bases had no gene match. This CDR3 contains 17 residues. The chain's CDR3 is CASSTGLAGGATDTQYF. The CDR3 coding sequence is TGTGCCAGCAGCACTGGACTAGCGGGAGGGGCCACAGATACGCAGTATTTT.

The chain couples TRBV29-1 to TRBJ2-7; 7 bases align to TRBD1. V trimming: 5 bases; J trimming: 3 bases; junction bases outside the gene matches: 10. The CDR3 loop spans 14 amino acids. The germline CDR1 and CDR2 sequences are SQVTM and ANQGSEA. The CDR3 coding sequence is TGCAGCGTTCAGGGACGGACAGGACTCTACGAGCAGTACTTC. Residues: CSVQGRTGLYEQYF.

The table lists this clonotype with a few counts. This sequence joins TRBV15 and TRBJ2-3; TRBD1 or TRBD2 may be the D gene (5 bases each). The V gene lost 0 bases and the J gene lost 6 bases, with 19 bases spanning the gap. Germline loops: CDR1 LNHNV, CDR2 YYDKDF (reference sequence). CDR3 length: 17 residues. Written as DNA, the CDR3 is TGTGCCACCAGCAGAGATCCTCCCCTAGCCGAGGGGGATACGCAGTATTTT. It yields the protein CATSRDPPLAEGDTQYF.

V is TRBV20-1 and J is TRBJ2-5, with 9 bases lining up with TRBD2. J was trimmed by 5 bases and V by 5 bases; bases with no gene match: 15. Germline V CDR1 and CDR2: DFQATT, SNEGSKA (reference sequence). There are 16 residues in the CDR3. This CDR3 reads CSADPEASGIGETQYF. CDR3 nucleotides: TGCAGTGCTGACCCCGAGGCTAGCGGGATTGGGGAGACCCAGTACTTC.

Many counts were recorded for this clonotype. The chain combines TRBV7-2 with TRBJ1-2; 11 nucleotides line up with TRBD1. V shed 4 bases and J 8 bases; nucleotides not matched to a gene: 6. The CDR3 runs to 14 residues. The germline gives CDR1 SGHTA, CDR2 FQGNSA. The CDR3 nucleotides read TGTGCCAGCAGCTCCGCCGGGACAGGGGGAGGCTACACCTTC. This gives the protein CASSSAGTGGGYTF.

This clonotype was counted at least ten times. V gene TRBV12-3 or TRBV12-4 combines with J gene TRBJ1-2; D ambiguous. The CDR3 extends over 14 amino acids. Between the trimmed V and J ends, which lost 2 bases and 8 bases, there was a span of 15 bases. Here the CDR3 DNA reads TGTGCCAGCAGTTTACAGGAGGGATGGAGCGGCTACACCTTC. It encodes CASSLQEGWSGYTF.

This clonotype was counted between two and nine times. V gene TRBV5-1 combines with J gene TRBJ1-1; D is undetermined. Trimming left V 1 base short and J 1 base short, with 8 bases between. The CDR3 runs 14 residues. The V gene's germline CDR1 is SGHRS and CDR2 YFSETQ. In DNA form, the CDR3 reads TGCGCCAGCAGCTTGTCAGTCCCGAACACTGAAGCTTTCTTT. It encodes CASSLSVPNTEAFF. The whole variable domain, filled in from reference TRBV5-1 and TRBJ1-1, reads KAGVTQTPRYLIKTRGQQVTLSCSPISGHRSVSWYQQTPGQGLQFLFEYFSETQRNKGNFPGRFSGRQFSNSRSEMNVSTLELGDSALYLCASSLSVPNTEAFFGQGTRLTVV.

The chain carries TRBV7-2 and TRBJ2-1; D might be TRBD2 (6 bases). V was shortened by 5 bases and J by 5 bases, with 19 bases between the two germline ends. This CDR3 comprises 16 residues. Germline values: CDR1 SGHTA, CDR2 FQGNSA. This chain's CDR3 is CASSPQLAVFDNEQFF. The CDR3 coding sequence is TGTGCCAGCAGCCCTCAGTTAGCGGTCTTCGACAATGAGCAGTTCTTC.

The chain has TRBV7-9 and TRBJ1-1; D ambiguous. Trimming cost V 9 bases and J 1 base, with 12 bases left between them. This CDR3 has 13 residues. Germline CDR1 and CDR2: SEHNR and FQNEAQ (reference sequence). The CDR3 DNA reads TGTGCCAGTATAAGGGCAGAGAACACTGAAGCTTTCTTT. Residues: CASIRAENTEAFF.

This clonotype was recorded only once. The rearrangement uses TRBV2 and TRBJ2-5; 12 bases match TRBD1. Germline lookup yields CDR1 SNHLY and CDR2 FYNNEI. The CDR3 contains 15 residues. Germline trimming cut 6 bases from V and 5 bases from J; bases unmatched to any gene: 7. The CDR3 DNA sequence: TGTGCCAGCAGAACCGGGACAGGGGGCGTGGAGACCCAGTACTTC. Its translation is CASRTGTGGVETQYF.